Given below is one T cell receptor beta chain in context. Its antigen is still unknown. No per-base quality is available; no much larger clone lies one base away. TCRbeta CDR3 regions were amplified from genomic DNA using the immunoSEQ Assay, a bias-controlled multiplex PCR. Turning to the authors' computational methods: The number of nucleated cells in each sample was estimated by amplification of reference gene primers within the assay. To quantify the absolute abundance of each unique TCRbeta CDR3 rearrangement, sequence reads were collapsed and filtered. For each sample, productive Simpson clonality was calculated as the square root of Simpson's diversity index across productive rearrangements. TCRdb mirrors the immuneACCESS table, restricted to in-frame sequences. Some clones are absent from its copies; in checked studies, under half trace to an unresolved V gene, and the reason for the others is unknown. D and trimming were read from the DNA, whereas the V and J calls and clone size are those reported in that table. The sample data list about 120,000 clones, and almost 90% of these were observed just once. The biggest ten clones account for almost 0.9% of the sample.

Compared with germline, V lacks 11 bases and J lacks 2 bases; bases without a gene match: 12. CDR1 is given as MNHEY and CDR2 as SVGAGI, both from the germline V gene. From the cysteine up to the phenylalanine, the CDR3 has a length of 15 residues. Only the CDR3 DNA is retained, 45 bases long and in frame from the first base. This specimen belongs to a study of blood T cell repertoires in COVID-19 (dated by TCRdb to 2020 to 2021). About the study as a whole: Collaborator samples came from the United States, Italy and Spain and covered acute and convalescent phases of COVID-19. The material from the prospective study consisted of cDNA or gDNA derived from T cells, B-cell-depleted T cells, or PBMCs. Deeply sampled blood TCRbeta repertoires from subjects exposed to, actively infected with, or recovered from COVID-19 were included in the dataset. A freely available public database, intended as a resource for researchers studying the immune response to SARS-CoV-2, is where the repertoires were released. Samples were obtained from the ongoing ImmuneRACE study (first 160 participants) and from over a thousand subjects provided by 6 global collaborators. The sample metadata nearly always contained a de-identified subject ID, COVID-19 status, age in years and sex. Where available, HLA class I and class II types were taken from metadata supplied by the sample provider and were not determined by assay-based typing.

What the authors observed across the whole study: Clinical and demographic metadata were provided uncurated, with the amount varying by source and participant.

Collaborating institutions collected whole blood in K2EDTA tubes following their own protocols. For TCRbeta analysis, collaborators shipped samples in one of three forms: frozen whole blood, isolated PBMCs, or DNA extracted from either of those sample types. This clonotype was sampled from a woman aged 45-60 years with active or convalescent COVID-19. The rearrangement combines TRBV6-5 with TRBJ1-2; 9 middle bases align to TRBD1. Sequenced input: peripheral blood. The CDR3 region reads CAVGLGTGYNYGYTF. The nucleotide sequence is TGTGCCGTCGGGTTGGGGACAGGGTACAACTATGGCTACACCTTC.